These T cell receptor beta chains were read from a single sample in a study of cytomegalovirus exposure and HLA in healthy donors. The protocol was immunoSEQ multiplex PCR, while the TCRdb copy is restricted to in-frame clones and leaves out a portion. The data hold fewer than 150,000 clones, with about 70% observed a single time. Sequenced: PBMCs. The receptors shown here come from a man between 18 and 29 years old in good health and CMV-seronegative. Both conserved end residues are part of each CDR3. The order of the fields is CDR3 protein, CDR3 DNA, D gene, clone size, J gene, CDR3 length, V gene. The D gene is left open where the match is weak. Where a row states a size, it is once, few, many or the class of an expanded clone; other rows omit it.

CASSGGLYNEQFF | TGTGCCAGCTCCGGAGGCCTATACAATGAGCAGTTCTTC | . | . | TRBJ2-1 | 13 | TRBV27
CSVGTGSGGRPYNEQFF | TGCAGCGTTGGCACTGGGTCCGGCGGGAGGCCCTACAATGAGCAGTTCTTC | TRBD2 | . | TRBJ2-1 | 17 | TRBV29-1
CASRDFLTDTQYF | TGTGCCAGCAGGGACTTTCTTACAGATACGCAGTATTTT | . | . | TRBJ2-3 | 13 | TRBV2
CASSPTTNEQYF | TGTGCCAGCAGCCCGACGACTAACGAGCAGTACTTC | . | few | TRBJ2-7 | 12 | TRBV5-4
CASSDSQSRDRVLKTQYF | TGTGCCAGCAGTGACTCGCAAAGCCGGGACAGGGTTTTGAAGACCCAGTACTTC | TRBD1 | . | TRBJ2-5 | 18 | TRBV6-4
CASKRAGEGNEQFF | TGCGCCAGCAAGAGGGCGGGTGAAGGGAATGAGCAGTTCTTC | . | . | TRBJ2-1 | 14 | TRBV5-1
CASSFLTQGQNQPQHF | TGTGCCAGCAGTTTCCTAACACAGGGCCAAAATCAGCCCCAGCATTTT | . | . | TRBJ1-5 | 16 | TRBV27
CASSATGGFFTGELFF | TGTGCCAGTAGTGCGACAGGGGGATTTTTCACCGGGGAGCTGTTTTTT | TRBD1 | once | TRBJ2-2 | 16 | TRBV19
CASSRTGLTNEKLFF | TGTGCCAGCAGCCGAACAGGGCTAACTAATGAAAAACTGTTTTTT | . | . | TRBJ1-4 | 15 | TRBV27
CASSLGPANTGELFF | TGTGCCAGCAGCTTAGGCCCCGCGAACACCGGGGAGCTGTTTTTT | . | few | TRBJ2-2 | 15 | TRBV7-3
CASRGAVTNQPQHF | TGTGCCAGTCGCGGGGCTGTTACCAATCAGCCCCAGCATTTT | . | few | TRBJ1-5 | 14 | TRBV19
CASSLDERYGYTF | TGTGCCAGCAGCTTAGATGAGCGCTATGGCTACACCTTC | . | . | TRBJ1-2 | 13 | TRBV7-9
CASSLYGGTGELFF | TGTGCCAGCAGTTTATACGGAGGGACCGGGGAGCTGTTTTTT | . | few | TRBJ2-2 | 14 | TRBV27
CASSLGGLRDIQYF | TGCGCCAGCAGCTTGGGGGGATTGAGGGACATTCAGTACTTC | . | . | TRBJ2-4 | 14 | TRBV5-1
CASSPGGGRTYNEQFF | TGTGCCAGCAGCCCGGGGGGCGGGAGAACCTACAATGAGCAGTTCTTC | . | . | TRBJ2-1 | 16 | TRBV7-9
CASRPIAGVGYEQYF | TGCGCCAGCCGACCAATAGCGGGAGTAGGGTACGAGCAGTACTTC | TRBD2 | . | TRBJ2-7 | 15 | TRBV5-1
CASSLAGTGDSYEQYF | TGTGCCAGCAGCCTAGCGGGGACAGGAGATTCCTACGAGCAGTACTTC | . | . | TRBJ2-7 | 16 | TRBV5-5
CASSLEIGGVNTEAFF | TGTGCCAGCAGCTTAGAAATCGGGGGGGTGAACACTGAAGCTTTCTTT | . | . | TRBJ1-1 | 16 | TRBV11-2
CATSTRGSGNTIYF | TGTGCCACCAGCACCCGCGGGTCTGGAAACACCATATATTTT | . | . | TRBJ1-3 | 14 | TRBV15
CASSPGIRGETQYF | TGTGCCAGCTCACCCGGGATTCGTGGAGAGACCCAGTACTTC | . | . | TRBJ2-5 | 14 | TRBV18
CSAEQHRDTSF | TGCAGTGCTGAACAGCATCGGGACACCTCCTTC | . | once | TRBJ1-2 | 11 | TRBV20-1
CASRPARDSNQPQHF | TGTGCCAGTAGGCCAGCGAGGGATAGCAATCAGCCCCAGCATTTT | . | . | TRBJ1-5 | 15 | TRBV19
CASSWGGRGWTEAFF | TGTGCCAGCAGCTGGGGCGGTCGGGGGTGGACTGAAGCTTTCTTT | . | . | TRBJ1-1 | 15 | TRBV7-9
CASSYLSRASTDTQYF | TGTGCCAGCAGTTACCTGTCGAGAGCTAGCACAGATACGCAGTATTTT | . | . | TRBJ2-3 | 16 | TRBV28
CASAAGAYNEQFF | TGCGCCAGCGCGGCGGGGGCTTACAATGAGCAGTTCTTC | . | . | TRBJ2-1 | 13 | TRBV10-2
CATLATGEQYF | TGCGCCACCCTAGCTACCGGCGAGCAGTACTTC | . | . | TRBJ2-7 | 11 | TRBV10-2
CASSPAPGQGIYEQYF | TGTGCCAGCAGCCCGGCGCCGGGACAGGGGATCTACGAGCAGTACTTC | TRBD1 | . | TRBJ2-7 | 16 | TRBV7-9
CASSITTSGFNEQFF | TGTGCCAGTAGTATTACCACTAGCGGATTCAATGAGCAGTTCTTC | TRBD2 | . | TRBJ2-1 | 15 | TRBV19
CASSGYGQGHQTQYF | TGTGCCAGCAGCGGATACGGACAGGGGCATCAGACCCAGTACTTC | TRBD1 | . | TRBJ2-5 | 15 | TRBV4-2
CASSFFGTGGTEQFF | TGTGCCAGCAGTTTCTTCGGGACAGGGGGGACTGAGCAGTTCTTC | TRBD1 | . | TRBJ2-1 | 15 | TRBV28
CASSKGQGRSYEQYF | TGTGCCAGCAGCAAGGGACAGGGCCGATCCTACGAGCAGTACTTC | TRBD1 | . | TRBJ2-7 | 15 | TRBV7-8
CAWSLAVSGNQPQHF | TGTGCCTGGAGTTTGGCGGTTTCTGGCAATCAGCCCCAGCATTTT | . | . | TRBJ1-5 | 15 | TRBV30
CATSLGREGPDSTEQYF | TGTGCCACCAGCCTAGGCCGGGAAGGGCCCGACTCAACCGAGCAGTACTTC | . | . | TRBJ2-7 | 17 | TRBV15
CASSYPSGTGLYGYTF | TGTGCCAGCAGTTACCCCTCCGGGACAGGTCTCTATGGCTACACCTTC | TRBD1 | . | TRBJ1-2 | 16 | TRBV28
CASGSYGGTDTQYF | TGTGCTAGTGGTTCTTACGGGGGCACAGATACGCAGTATTTT | . | . | TRBJ2-3 | 14 | TRBV12-5
CASSNQGTSSYEQYF | TGTGCCAGTAGTAACCAGGGTACCAGCTCCTACGAGCAGTACTTC | . | . | TRBJ2-7 | 15 | TRBV19
CASSLILAGVFHNEQFF | TGTGCCAGCAGTTTAATCCTAGCGGGAGTGTTCCACAATGAGCAGTTCTTC | TRBD2 | . | TRBJ2-1 | 17 | TRBV27
CASAPGQGFEETQYF | TGTGCCAGCGCCCCCGGACAGGGATTCGAGGAGACCCAGTACTTC | TRBD1 | . | TRBJ2-5 | 15 | TRBV5-8
CASSQVPSSGLHNEQFF | TGCGCCAGCAGCCAAGTACCCTCCTCAGGGCTCCACAATGAGCAGTTCTTC | . | . | TRBJ2-1 | 17 | TRBV4-1
CASSEGQGAGSPLHF | TGTGCCAGCAGCGAAGGACAGGGGGCAGGGTCACCCCTCCACTTT | TRBD1 | . | TRBJ1-6 | 15 | TRBV7-8
CASSLAVAGQETQYF | TGCGCCAGCAGCTTGGCGGTAGCGGGGCAAGAGACCCAGTACTTC | TRBD2 | once | TRBJ2-5 | 15 | TRBV5-1
CASSLKRESNEQYF | TGCGCCAGCAGCTTAAAACGGGAGTCGAACGAGCAGTACTTC | . | once | TRBJ2-7 | 14 | TRBV5-1
CASSPWTGQGDQPQHF | TGTGCCAGCAGTCCTTGGACAGGCCAAGGCGATCAGCCCCAGCATTTT | TRBD1 | . | TRBJ1-5 | 16 | TRBV27
CATGSGIYEQYF | TGTGCCACCGGAAGCGGGATTTACGAGCAGTACTTC | TRBD2 | . | TRBJ2-7 | 12 | TRBV28
CASSLDPLAGNEQFF | TGTGCCAGCAGCTTGGACCCTTTAGCGGGAAATGAGCAGTTCTTC | TRBD2 | . | TRBJ2-1 | 15 | TRBV5-8
CASSLGVSYEQYF | TGCGCCAGCAGCTTGGGAGTGTCCTACGAGCAGTACTTC | . | once | TRBJ2-7 | 13 | TRBV5-1
CASSLIRLAGVPQETQYF | TGTGCCAGCAGTCTGATCCGACTAGCGGGAGTCCCCCAAGAGACCCAGTACTTC | TRBD2 | . | TRBJ2-5 | 18 | TRBV27
CASTNRGGYGYTF | TGTGCCAGCACTAACAGGGGGGGCTATGGCTACACCTTC | TRBD1 | . | TRBJ1-2 | 13 | TRBV5-6
CASSLTPPGGQGYTF | TGTGCCAGCAGCTTAACCCCCCCAGGGGGGCAGGGCTACACCTTC | TRBD1 | few | TRBJ1-2 | 15 | TRBV13
CASSLVAGDYNEQFF | TGCGCCAGCAGCTTGGTAGCGGGAGACTACAATGAGCAGTTCTTC | TRBD2 | few | TRBJ2-1 | 15 | TRBV5-1
CAISDRGEDEQYF | TGTGCCATCAGTGACAGGGGCGAGGACGAGCAGTACTTC | . | . | TRBJ2-7 | 13 | TRBV10-3
CASSSYQETQYF | TGTGCCAGCAGCTCCTACCAAGAGACCCAGTACTTC | . | . | TRBJ2-5 | 12 | TRBV7-6
CASSEGGNTGELFF | TGCGCCAGCAGTGAAGGGGGAAATACCGGGGAGCTGTTTTTT | . | . | TRBJ2-2 | 14 | TRBV10-1
CASSHRQGVYEQYF | TGTGCCAGCTCACATAGACAGGGGGTCTACGAGCAGTACTTC | TRBD1 | . | TRBJ2-7 | 14 | TRBV18
CATSFGQLNYGYTF | TGTGCCACCTCGTTTGGGCAACTCAACTATGGCTACACCTTC | . | . | TRBJ1-2 | 14 | TRBV19
CASSSGTGARDEQFF | TGTGCCAGCTCATCGGGGACAGGGGCCAGGGATGAGCAGTTCTTC | TRBD1 | . | TRBJ2-1 | 15 | TRBV18
CASSLPRAGRNTEAFF | TGTGCCAGCAGCTTACCGAGGGCGGGGAGGAACACTGAAGCTTTCTTT | . | . | TRBJ1-1 | 16 | TRBV7-2
CASSPLTSSTDTQYF | TGTGCCAGCAGCCCACTGACTAGCAGCACAGATACGCAGTATTTT | TRBD2 | few | TRBJ2-3 | 15 | TRBV11-1
CASRGEGTQYF | TGTGCCAGCAGGGGGGAGGGGACCCAGTACTTC | TRBD2 | . | TRBJ2-5 | 11 | TRBV2